This paragraph reports one TCR beta chain. The antigen remains unidentified. Blood was collected once per donor into heparin, averaging about 120 mL. The data stem from a study of beta chain features in type 1 diabetes. What was sequenced were expressed TCRB transcripts, since all of the isolated RNA had been reverse transcribed. Generated by immunoSEQ multiplex PCR, the TCRdb table keeps only in-frame clones and is missing some. Here the sample spans about 620,000 clones, roughly 16% being singletons. Overall study results and limits: Compared to healthy donors, patients appeared to have naive, central memory and Treg TCRB repertoires that were more alike. Lower insertion and higher deletion counts appeared at VDJ junctions in type 1 diabetes patients. Moderately but significantly shorter TCRB CDR3s were found in Type 1 diabetes patients in all four CD4+ subsets.

The V gene's germline CDR1 is LNHNV and CDR2 YYDKDF (reference sequence). CDR3 length: 16 amino acids. The V end lost 3 bases, the J end lost 4 bases, and 17 bases lay between the germline ends. The clonotype comes from a man between 18 and 29 years old in good health. This chain joins TRBV15 and TRBJ2-3; tentatively, D is TRBD1 (6 bases). Source material: naive CD4+ T cells from blood. In nucleotides, the CDR3 is TGTGCCACCAGCAGTTTGACCGGGTCAGGGGCAGATACGCAGTATTTT. It encodes CATSSLTGSGADTQYF.